This record covers a single T cell receptor (beta chain). Its antigen is unknown. Assay: immunoSEQ multiplex PCR; the TCRdb copy retains only in-frame clones and omits some. This sample carries around 150,000 clones, 91% of them seen once, and the ten largest clones take 3%. This sample was included in a study of cytomegalovirus exposure and HLA in healthy donors. Study results and caveats: Listed as cytomegalovirus-associated were about 160 TCR beta chains. Within the 95 to 150 validation repertoires, first-cohort TCR clusters tended to co-occur, according to a later analysis. According to reports, the classifier identified cytomegalovirus status with high specificity and sensitivity.

CDR1 and CDR2 (germline): MNHNS, SASEGT. The CDR3 is 13 residues long. Trimming took off 6 bases at V and 5 bases at J, with 11 bases between the two ends. The sample consisted of PBMCs. The sequence was obtained from a woman between 18 and 30 years old in good health and CMV-seropositive. V is TRBV6-1 and J is TRBJ1-5, with a possible D match to TRBD1 (6 bases). CDR3 sequence: CASSVRGDQPQHF. Here the CDR3 DNA reads TGTGCCAGCAGCGTCAGGGGAGATCAGCCCCAGCATTTT.